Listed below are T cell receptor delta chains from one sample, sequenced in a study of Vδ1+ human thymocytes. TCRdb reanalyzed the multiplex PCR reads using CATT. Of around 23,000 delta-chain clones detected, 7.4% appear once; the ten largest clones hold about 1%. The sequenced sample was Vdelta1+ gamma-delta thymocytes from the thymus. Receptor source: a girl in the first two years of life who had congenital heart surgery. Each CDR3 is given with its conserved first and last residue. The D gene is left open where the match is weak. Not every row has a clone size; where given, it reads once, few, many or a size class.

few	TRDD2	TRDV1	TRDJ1	CALGEALYSYHTDKLIF	TGTGCTCTTGGGGAAGCTCTTTATTCCTACCACACCGATAAACTCATCTTT
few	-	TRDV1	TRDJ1	CALGETPLFLPIAGGRFNTDKLIF	TGTGCTCTTGGGGAAACTCCGCTCTTCCTTCCTATCGCTGGGGGAAGGTTTAACACCGATAAACTCATCTTT
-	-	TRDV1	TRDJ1	CALGGYLIPALPGEGTDKLIF	TGTGCTCTTGGGGGTTACCTCATTCCTGCCCTCCCTGGGGAAGGGACCGATAAACTCATCTTT
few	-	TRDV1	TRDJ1	CALGKSCGGKPYTDKLIF	TGTGCTCTTGGGAAAAGCTGTGGGGGGAAACCGTACACCGATAAACTCATCTTT
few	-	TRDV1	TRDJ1	CALGDHSPYFADKKYTDKLIF	TGTGCTCTTGGGGACCACAGCCCCTATTTCGCCGATAAAAAGTACACCGATAAACTCATCTTT
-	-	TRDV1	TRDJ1	CALGESNFSSYWGPYGDKLIF	TGTGCTCTTGGGGAATCCAACTTCTCTTCCTACTGGGGGCCGTACGGCGATAAACTCATCTTT
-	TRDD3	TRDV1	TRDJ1	CALGEPGGGCTDKLIF	TGTGCTCTTGGGGAACCTGGTGGGGGATGCACCGATAAACTCATCTTT
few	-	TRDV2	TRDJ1	CACDTPSVCTDKLIF	TGTGCCTGTGACACTCCTAGCGTTTGTACCGATAAACTTATCTTT
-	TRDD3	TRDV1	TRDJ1	CALGGLTSLLGDGYVGADKFIF	TGTGCTCTTGGGGGCCTGACTTCCTTACTGGGGGATGGATATGTGGGCGCCGATAAATTCATCTTT
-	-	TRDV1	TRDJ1	CALGLPSSPTGGRDKLIF	TGTGCTCTTGGGCTTCCTTCCTCACCTACTGGGGGTCGAGATAAACTCATCTTT
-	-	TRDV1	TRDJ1	CALGERGGPYTDKLIF	TGTGCTCTTGGGGAACGAGGCGGACCTTACACCGATAAACTCATCTTT
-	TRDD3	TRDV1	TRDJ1	CALGEDHHTVLGDYTDKLIF	TGTGCTCTTGGGGAAGACCACCATACGGTACTGGGGGACTACACCGATAAACTCATCTTT
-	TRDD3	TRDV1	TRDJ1	CALGEPGRIWGIRRVGFLYTDKLIF	TGTGCTCTTGGGGAACCTGGGAGGATCTGGGGGATACGCCGTGTGGGATTTTTGTACACCGATAAACTCATCTTT
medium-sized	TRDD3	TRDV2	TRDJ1	CACDPVGDKKLIF	TGTGCCTGTGACCCCGTGGGGGATAAGAAACTCATCTTT
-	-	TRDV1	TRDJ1	CALGDTTAPELYTDKLIF	TGTGCTCTTGGGGACACTACGGCCCCCGAGTTGTACACCGATAAACTCATCTTT
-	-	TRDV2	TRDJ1	CACDTLWPRGRGIIDKLIF	TGTGCCTGTGACACCCTCTGGCCCCGAGGGAGAGGGATAATCGATAAACTCATCTTT
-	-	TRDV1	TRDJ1	CALGEPVPSYVSSLGDTSLYTDKLIF	TGTGCTCTTGGGGAACCGGTGCCTTCCTACGTTAGTTCGTTGGGGGATACATCCTTGTACACCGATAAACTCATCTTT
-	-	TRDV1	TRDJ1	CALGESHLPTVLESDKLIF	TGTGCTCTTGGGGAATCACACCTGCCTACAGTACTGGAGTCCGATAAACTCATCTTT
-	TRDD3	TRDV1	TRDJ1	CALGSWGIRGTDKLIF	TGTGCTCTTGGCTCCTGGGGGATACGCGGCACCGATAAACTCATCTTT
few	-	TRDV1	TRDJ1	CALGEHRVRAPRGTDKLIF	TGTGCTCTTGGGGAACACCGAGTCCGGGCCCCCAGGGGAACCGATAAACTCATCTTT
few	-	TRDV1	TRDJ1	CALGELHWHTDKLIF	TGTGCTCTTGGGGAACTCCATTGGCACACCGATAAACTCATCTTT
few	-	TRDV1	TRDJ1	CALGGDPSPCYDKLIF	TGTGCTCTTGGGGGGGACCCAAGCCCATGTTACGATAAACTCATCTTT
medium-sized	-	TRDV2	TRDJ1	CACDTRVFTDKLIF	TGTGCCTGTGACACGCGGGTTTTCACCGATAAACTCATCTTT
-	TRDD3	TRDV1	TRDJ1	CALGESILHWGITSDKPIF	TGTGCTCTTGGGGAAAGTATCCTACACTGGGGGATCACTAGCGATAAACCCATCTTT
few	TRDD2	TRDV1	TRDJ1	CALGEKVDLPPTTPDKLIF	TGTGCTCTTGGGGAAAAGGTAGACCTTCCTCCAACCACACCCGATAAACTCATCTTC
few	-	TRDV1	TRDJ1	CALGESSPRVGRLTYTDRLIF	TGTGCTCTTGGGGAATCGTCTCCCAGGGTTGGGCGCTTGACGTACACCGATAGACTCATCTTT
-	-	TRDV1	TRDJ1	CALGSHPGDGVQCTDKLIF	TGTGCTCTTGGGTCACACCCCGGGGATGGCGTTCAATGCACCGATAAACTCATCTTT
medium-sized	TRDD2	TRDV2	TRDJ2	CACDTRIPTGASRGPLTAQLFF	TGTGCCTGTGACACCAGGATTCCTACGGGGGCCTCGCGGGGGCCTTTGACAGCACAACTCTTCTTT
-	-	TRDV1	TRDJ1	CALGERVLRGTTDKLIF	TGTGCTCTTGGGGAACGGGTCCTTCGGGGGACCACCGATAAACTCATCTTT
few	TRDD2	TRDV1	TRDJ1	CALGEGSFLPPGVSDKLIF	TGTGCTCTTGGGGAAGGGAGCTTCCTACCTCCTGGGGTATCCGATAAACTCATCTTT
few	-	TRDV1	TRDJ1	CALGELWDPRDQIWADKLIF	TGTGCTCTTGGGGAACTGTGGGACCCGAGGGATCAAATTTGGGCCGATAAACTCATCTTT